Below are 21 T cell receptor beta chains sequenced from a single sample in a study of cytomegalovirus exposure and HLA in healthy donors. Primers for the PCR totalled 60 Vbeta and 13 Jbeta. Profiling relied on immunoSEQ multiplex PCR, and the TCRdb table lists in-frame clones only, not all of them. The table has 20,000 or so clones, around 73% seen once; the top ten hold roughly 6.8%. Sequencing was done on a sample of PBMCs. The source of these receptors is a man in his 60s in good health and CMV-seronegative.

V and J are TRBV5-5 and TRBJ2-7; 9 bases fit TRBD1. Germline loops: CDR1 SGHKS, CDR2 YYEKEE (reference sequence). V was pared by 5 bases and J by 4 bases, with 10 bases of the junction left unmatched. The CDR3 runs 15 residues. CDR3 residues: CASSQRTGGFYEQYF. The DNA for the CDR3 is TGTGCCAGCAGTCAACGAACAGGGGGCTTTTACGAGCAGTACTTC.

The V and J genes are TRBV5-1 and TRBJ1-4; TRBD1 agrees at 9 bases. The CDR3 is 14 residues long. V dropped 4 bases and J dropped 8; count of bases not matched to a gene: 6. In germline, CDR1 is SGHRS, CDR2 YFSETQ. CDR3 sequence reads: CASSTDRGEEKLFF. In nucleotides, the CDR3 is TGCGCCAGCAGCACGGACAGGGGTGAAGAAAAACTGTTTTTT.

Only a few counts were recorded for this clone. This chain uses TRBV5-1 with TRBJ1-4; D is unresolved. Trimming took 2 bases from V and 5 from J, leaving 4 bases between them. Germline CDR1 is SGHRS and CDR2 is YFSETQ. The CDR3 loop spans 12 amino acids. CDR3 nucleotide sequence: TGCGCCAGCAGCTTCGAGAATGAAAAACTGTTTTTT. Amino acid sequence: CASSFENEKLFF.

This clone has only a few counts. The chain has TRBV9 and TRBJ2-3; 11 bases align to TRBD2. J was trimmed by 0 bases and V by 0 bases; bases with no gene match: 6. The CDR3 sequence is 18 residues long. Germline CDR1 is SGDLS and CDR2 is YYNGEE. CDR3 in amino acids: CASSVGGGTSGSTDTQYF. The CDR3, as DNA: TGTGCCAGCAGCGTAGGGGGAGGGACTAGCGGAAGCACAGATACGCAGTATTTT.

This clone showed up just a few times. This rearrangement joins TRBV25-1 to TRBJ1-2; weak D call: TRBD1 (6 bases). The V and J ends lost 6 bases and 4 bases respectively, with 15 bases between them. There are 14 residues in the CDR3. The V gene's germline CDR1 is MGHDK and CDR2 SYGVNS. The CDR3 DNA follows: TGTGCCAGCAGAAAGCAGGGGTTAAGCTATGGCTACACCTTC. Its protein is CASRKQGLSYGYTF.

In its sample, this clone was seen a few times. The chain combines TRBV6-1 with TRBJ2-7; D is perhaps TRBD2 (7 bases). V lost 8 bases and J 0 bases, leaving 17 bases between the germline ends. Germline loops: CDR1 MNHNS, CDR2 SASEGT. The CDR3 is made up of 15 amino acids. The CDR3 is CASSQGLAASYEQYF. The CDR3 DNA is TGTGCCAGCTCTCAGGGGCTAGCGGCCTCCTACGAGCAGTACTTC.

The chain carries TRBV18 and TRBJ1-3; TRBD1 matches at 12 bases. The CDR3 is 15 residues long. V trimming: 3 bases; J trimming: 5 bases; junction bases outside the gene matches: 2. In germline, CDR1 is KGHSH, CDR2 LQKENI. The CDR3 DNA sequence: TGTGCCAGCTCACCGGGACAGGGGGCCAGAAACACCATATATTTT. Encoded protein: CASSPGQGARNTIYF.

This rearrangement joins TRBV14 to TRBJ2-5; 11 nucleotides match TRBD2. J gave up 2 bases and V 4 bases, and 3 bases lay outside the gene matches. The CDR3 totals 15 residues. Germline assignment: CDR1 SGHDN and CDR2 FVKESK. CDR3 sequence: CASSPGLAVQETQYF. CDR3 coding DNA: TGTGCCAGCAGCCCGGGACTAGCGGTTCAAGAGACCCAGTACTTC.

The rearrangement joins TRBV7-7 to TRBJ2-5, with 13 bases identical to TRBD2. This CDR3 is 16 amino acids long. The germline CDR1 and CDR2 sequences are SSHAT and FNYEAQ (reference sequence). The CDR3 loop reads CARSVGLAGERETQYF. The CDR3 region has the DNA TGTGCTCGCAGCGTAGGACTAGCGGGAGAAAGGGAGACCCAGTACTTC.

V usage is TRBV6-1 and J usage is TRBJ2-1, with D possibly matching TRBD1 (5 bases). Trimming took 8 bases from V and 7 from J, leaving 15 bases between them. Per germline, CDR1 MNHNS and CDR2 SASEGT. The CDR3 length is 13 residues. This CDR3 reads CASGSFQGNEQFF. The DNA of the CDR3 is TGTGCCAGCGGATCGTTTCAGGGAAATGAGCAGTTCTTC.

This clone was counted a few times. This chain joins TRBV19 and TRBJ2-3; 11 nucleotides align to TRBD2. The CDR3 is 15 amino acids. Germline V lookup: CDR1 LNHDA, CDR2 SQIVND (reference sequence). Unmatched junction bases numbered 3, after V lost 4 bases and J lost 3 bases. CDR3 coding DNA: TGTGCCAGTAGTAGGGCTAGCGGGAGGACAGATACGCAGTATTTT. Translating gives CASSRASGRTDTQYF.

V gene TRBV19 combines with J gene TRBJ2-1; D remains unclear. Germline V gene sequence: CDR1 LNHDA, CDR2 SQIVND (reference sequence). CDR3 length: 13 residues. V lost 0 bases and J 4 bases, leaving 4 bases between the germline ends. CDR3: CASSIDPYNEQFF. CDR3 DNA: TGTGCCAGTAGTATAGATCCGTACAATGAGCAGTTCTTC.

The chain joins TRBV5-1 to TRBJ2-3; tentatively, D is TRBD2 (7 bases). V was cut by 5 bases and J by 5 bases, with 21 bases left in between. The germline V gene has CDR1 SGHRS and CDR2 YFSETQ. The CDR3 extends over 16 amino acids. The CDR3 protein is CASRISIGGQGDTQYF. Here the CDR3 DNA reads TGCGCCAGCAGAATTTCCATCGGGGGGCAAGGAGATACGCAGTATTTT.

This clone appeared a single time. The V and J genes are TRBV18 and TRBJ1-1, with D tentatively TRBD1 (6 bases). There are 17 residues in the CDR3. V was trimmed by 4 bases and J by 4 bases, leaving 22 bases between them. The germline V gene encodes CDR1 KGHSH and CDR2 LQKENI. The CDR3 nucleotides are TGTGCCAGCTCACGACCGACGCAGGGGAACGGGGCCACTGAAGCTTTCTTT. Residues: CASSRPTQGNGATEAFF.

V is TRBV5-1 and J is TRBJ1-1; 12 bases agree with TRBD1. Germline values: CDR1 SGHRS, CDR2 YFSETQ. The trim removed 5 bases at V and 2 bases at J, leaving 7 bases unmatched. The CDR3 length is 16 residues. The CDR3 sequence: CASRRSGQGANTEAFF. CDR3 sequence (DNA): TGCGCCAGCAGACGATCGGGACAGGGGGCAAACACTGAAGCTTTCTTT.

V usage is TRBV5-8 and J usage is TRBJ2-3; D remains unclear. The germline V gene encodes CDR1 SGHTS and CDR2 YDEGEE. V lost 1 base and J lost 0, with 3 bases in between. The CDR3 is 13 residues long. The DNA for the CDR3 is TGTGCCAGCAGCTTGTATAGCACAGATACGCAGTATTTT. This gives the protein CASSLYSTDTQYF.

The V and J genes are TRBV10-1 and TRBJ2-3; tentative D call: TRBD2 (5 bases). The germline V gene encodes CDR1 WNHNN and CDR2 SYGVQD (reference sequence). Trimming removed 4 bases at V and 4 bases at J, with 9 bases between. The CDR3 has 13 residues. The CDR3 region is CASSADYADTQYF. The CDR3 DNA reads TGCGCCAGCAGTGCAGACTATGCAGATACGCAGTATTTT.

V gene TRBV4-1 combines with J gene TRBJ2-5; 7 nucleotides match TRBD1. CDR1 MGHRA and CDR2 YSYEKL come from the germline V gene. CDR3 length equals 13 residues. After removal of 6 bases from V and 2 bases from J, the junction contained 3 bases not matched to a gene. The CDR3 reads CASRRQGQETQYF. CDR3 nucleotide sequence: TGCGCCAGCAGACGACAGGGACAAGAGACCCAGTACTTC.

V gene TRBV4-1 combines with J gene TRBJ2-7, with a tentative D call TRBD2 (6 bases). There are 15 residues in the CDR3. Trimming took 4 bases from V and 2 from J, leaving 15 bases between them. The germline gives CDR1 MGHRA, CDR2 YSYEKL. CDR3 amino acids: CASSPGGSFPYEQYF. In nucleotides, the CDR3 is TGCGCCAGCAGCCCCGGGGGTTCATTCCCCTACGAGCAGTACTTC.

The rearrangement links TRBV14 to TRBJ2-7; 7 positions match TRBD1. Germline values: CDR1 SGHDN, CDR2 FVKESK. The V segment lost 1 base and the J segment 3 bases; nucleotides outside the gene matches: 3. The CDR3 extends over 14 amino acids. This chain's CDR3 is CASSQGTGNYEQYF. CDR3 nucleotides: TGTGCCAGCAGCCAAGGGACAGGCAACTACGAGCAGTACTTC.

The V call is TRBV28, the J call TRBJ2-7, with D possibly TRBD1 on 6 matching bases. This CDR3 is 15 amino acids long. Germline V CDR1 and CDR2: MDHEN, SYDVKM. V was pared by 4 bases and J by 5 bases, with 18 bases between. CDR3 sequence (DNA): TGTGCCAGCAGTTCTCCGTCCGGGACAACCGACGAGCAGTACTTC. As protein: CASSSPSGTTDEQYF.